The 28 T cell receptor beta chains in this list originate from one sample, sequenced in a study of CD8 T cells in ankylosing spondylitis. Study-level results: Seven or eight highly homologous variants made up a TCR beta motif, and this motif appeared characteristic of ankylosing spondylitis blood.

One entry per CDR3 protein, called by TCRdb with MiXCR from the 5' RACE reads. This table holds a few hundred thousand distinct CDR3 sequences, 8% found once. These receptors have no known antigen. The sample was blood, either unsorted or a sorted T cell fraction (not recorded which). The receptors derive from a male donor with ankylosing spondylitis.

The sample holds many counts of this clonotype. The chain is built from TRBV12-3 or TRBV12-4 and TRBJ2-4; no clear D. CDR3 size: 15 residues. V was shortened by 2 bases and J by 2 bases, with 10 bases between the two germline ends. CDR3 in DNA: TGTGCCAGCAGTTTATGGCCTAGATCCAAAAACATTCAGTACTTC. Its translation is CASSLWPRSKNIQYF.

About this clonotype itself: The CDR3 ends on some other residue instead of the conserved phenylalanine or tryptophan, so this is likely a read error. The V call is TRBV12-3 or TRBV12-4, the J call TRBJ2-2; D uncertain. Trimming removed 1 base at V and 2 bases at J, with 8 bases between. The CDR3 is 15 residues long. Here the CDR3 reads CASSLENRNTGELFL. The CDR3 nucleotides read TGTGCCAGCAGTTTAGAAAACAGAAACACCGGGGAGCTGTTTTTA.

The gene calls are TRBV20-1 and TRBJ2-7; the match to TRBD2 covers 11 bases. With V trimmed by 5 bases and J by 0 bases, 9 bases remained unmatched. This CDR3 is 16 amino acids long. Per the germline V gene, CDR1 is DFQATT and CDR2 is SNEGSKA (reference sequence). The CDR3 region has the DNA TGCAGTGCTGAGGGACTAGCGGTATACAGCTCCTACGAGCAGTACTTC. Translation gives CSAEGLAVYSSYEQYF.

Only a few counts were recorded for this clonotype. V is TRBV28 and J is TRBJ2-7; D remains unclear. V was trimmed by 10 bases and J by 2 bases, leaving 6 bases between them. Germline values: CDR1 MDHEN, CDR2 SYDVKM. This CDR3 has 10 residues. The DNA for the CDR3 is TGTGCCACCCGGGCCTACGAGCAGTACTTC. Its protein product is CATRAYEQYF.

This clonotype was found many times. This rearrangement joins TRBV10-3 to TRBJ1-1, with D unresolved. The CDR3 contains 11 residues. Trimming took off 3 bases at V and 4 bases at J, with 3 bases between the two ends. Germline loops: CDR1 ENHRY, CDR2 SYGVKD. The CDR3 region is CAISDFTEAFF. The CDR3, as DNA: TGTGCCATCAGTGATTTCACTGAAGCTTTCTTT.

The chain couples TRBV12-5 to TRBJ2-1; TRBD2 agrees at 8 bases. This CDR3 has 15 residues. Trimming cost V 0 bases and J 5 bases; bases outside gene matches: 3. Germline V CDR1 and CDR2: LGHNT, FRNRAP. For the CDR3, the DNA is TGTGCTAGTGGTTTGGTAACTAGCGGACACAATGAGCAGTTCTTC. It encodes CASGLVTSGHNEQFF.

V and J are TRBV10-3 and TRBJ1-2; 7 nucleotides line up with TRBD1. With 0 bases clipped from V and 3 bases from J, the junction kept 4 bases outside the gene matches. Germline CDR1 and CDR2: ENHRY and SYGVKD. The CDR3 spans 15 residues. CDR3 in amino acids: CAISESAGGYYGYTF. In DNA, the CDR3 is TGTGCCATCAGTGAGTCGGCAGGGGGGTACTATGGCTACACCTTC.

This clonotype showed up just a few times. V gene TRBV28 combines with J gene TRBJ2-7; no clear D. V lost 4 bases, J lost 2 bases, and 9 bases lay in between. Germline V lookup: CDR1 MDHEN, CDR2 SYDVKM. The CDR3 contains 13 residues. The CDR3 is CASSSRRPYEQYF. Here the CDR3 DNA reads TGTGCCAGCAGTTCCCGGCGGCCCTACGAGCAGTACTTC.

This clonotype was counted ten times or more. The genes are TRBV4-1 and TRBJ2-2; 14 nucleotides line up with TRBD2. Germline CDR1 reads MGHRA; CDR2 reads YSYEKL. The junction had 5 bases not matched to a gene; V was cut back by 6 bases and J by 8 bases. The length of the CDR3 is 15 residues. CDR3 sequence: CASRTSGRAKGELFF. The CDR3 DNA reads TGCGCCAGCAGGACTAGCGGGAGGGCCAAAGGGGAGCTGTTTTTT.

CDR3 residues: CASSQAGTGGFEQFF. DNA for the CDR3: TGTGCCAGCAGCCAAGCCGGGACAGGGGGCTTTGAGCAGTTCTTC. V usage is TRBV14 and J usage is TRBJ2-1; 12 nucleotides agree with TRBD1. The length of the CDR3 is 15 residues. Germline CDR1 is SGHDN and CDR2 is FVKESK. Trimming took 1 base from V and 9 from J; bases not matched to a gene: 4.

This clonotype was counted only a few times. The rearrangement links TRBV12-3 or TRBV12-4 to TRBJ1-5; D possibly corresponds to TRBD1 (6 bases). CDR3 length equals 17 residues. With 6 bases removed from V and 0 bases from J, the gap between germline ends came to 18 bases. The CDR3 region has the DNA TGTGCCAGCAGCAACCTTCTGGGGGCGTTTAGCAATCAGCCCCAGCATTTT. It specifies CASSNLLGAFSNQPQHF.

This rearrangement joins TRBV24-1 to TRBJ2-7, with a weak D call TRBD2 (5 bases). The CDR3 contains 13 residues. The V gene lost 12 bases and the J gene lost 2 bases, with 16 bases spanning the gap. The germline CDR1 and CDR2 sequences are KGHDR and SFDVKD. In DNA form, the CDR3 reads TGTGCCGCTCAGAGCGGTTTCCCCTACGAGCAGTACTTC. It specifies CAAQSGFPYEQYF.

A few counts support this clonotype. The gene calls are TRBV20-1 and TRBJ2-7, with a possible D match to TRBD1 (5 bases). The CDR3 runs to 16 residues. The V gene's germline CDR1 is DFQATT and CDR2 SNEGSKA (reference sequence). The V end was cut by 1 base, the J end by 0 bases, with 16 bases between. CDR3 DNA sequence: TGCAGTGCTAGAGGGGTGGGGCAGGACCTCTCCTACGAGCAGTACTTC. Amino acids: CSARGVGQDLSYEQYF.

The genes are TRBV18 and TRBJ1-5; D uncertain. The V end was cut by 5 bases, the J end by 0 bases, with 8 bases between. Germline V gene sequence: CDR1 KGHSH, CDR2 LQKENI. The CDR3 runs 14 residues. CDR3 in amino acids: CASSIQNSNQPQHF. The CDR3 coding sequence is TGTGCCAGCTCAATACAGAATAGCAATCAGCCCCAGCATTTT.

This clonotype was found a few times. The rearrangement joins TRBV30 to TRBJ1-2; possible D gene TRBD1, 5 bases. V lost 1 base and J lost 0, with 15 bases in between. The CDR3 loop spans 16 amino acids. Germline V gene lookup returns CDR1 GTSNPN and CDR2 SVGIG (reference sequence). In DNA form, the CDR3 reads TGTGCCTGGAGTGGCGCAGGGCAAACCTCTAACTATGGCTACACCTTC. It yields the protein CAWSGAGQTSNYGYTF. Supplemented by reference TRBV30 and TRBJ1-2, the full variable domain reads SQTIHQWPATLVQPVGSPLSLECTVEGTSNPNLYWYRQAAGRGLQLLFYSVGIGQISSEVPQNLSASRPQDRQFILSSKKLLLSDSGFYLCAWSGAGQTSNYGYTFGSGTRLTVV.

This clonotype was detected a few times. This chain connects TRBV10-3 to TRBJ2-7, with 10 positions matching TRBD1. Germline V CDR1 and CDR2: ENHRY, SYGVKD. The CDR3 loop spans 15 amino acids. V trimming: 6 bases; J trimming: 6 bases; junction bases outside the gene matches: 11. The CDR3 coding sequence is TGTGCCATCAGCCCCGGACAGGGGGGTTATGCCGAGCAGTACTTC. It encodes CAISPGQGGYAEQYF.

This clonotype was seen more than once but under ten times. This chain joins TRBV7-2 and TRBJ1-1; D ambiguous. This CDR3 region has 15 residues. V shed 6 bases and J shed 0 bases, with 14 bases lying between them. Germline assignment: CDR1 SGHTA and CDR2 FQGNSA. Here the CDR3 reads CASRPPGRVNTEAFF. The CDR3 DNA reads TGTGCCAGCAGACCCCCCGGCAGAGTGAACACTGAAGCTTTCTTT.

The chain is built from TRBV12-3 or TRBV12-4 and TRBJ2-2; 14 positions agree with TRBD2. The junction had 8 bases not matched to a gene; V was cut back by 8 bases and J by 6 bases. This CDR3 contains 16 residues. The CDR3 bases are TGTGCCAGCGGGACTAGGACTAGCGGGAGGTCCGGGGAGCTGTTTTTT. This gives the protein CASGTRTSGRSGELFF.

The chain uses TRBV5-1 and TRBJ2-5, with 9 bases fitting TRBD1. The V and J ends lost 6 bases and 4 bases, in that order; junction bases with no gene match: 7. This CDR3 spans 14 amino acids. Per the germline V gene, CDR1 is SGHRS and CDR2 is YFSETQ. The chain's CDR3 is CASTDRGGRETQYF. In DNA, the CDR3 is TGCGCCAGCACGGACAGGGGAGGGAGAGAGACCCAGTACTTC.

The V call is TRBV7-2, the J call TRBJ1-2; D uncertain. V lost 1 base and J 4 bases, leaving 16 bases between the germline ends. The CDR3 sequence is 16 residues long. Per the germline V gene, CDR1 is SGHTA and CDR2 is FQGNSA. CDR3 sequence (DNA): TGTGCCAGCAGCTTAGGACGACGGACCGCCTCCTATGGCTACACCTTC. It yields the protein CASSLGRRTASYGYTF. Supplemented by reference TRBV7-2 and TRBJ1-2, the full variable domain reads GAGVSQSPSNKVTEKGKDVELRCDPISGHTALYWYRQSLGQGLEFLIYFQGNSAPDKSGLPSDRFSAERTGGSVSTLTIQRTQQEDSAVYLCASSLGRRTASYGYTFGSGTRLTVV.

This clonotype was found a few times. The rearrangement joins TRBV4-2 to TRBJ2-7, with 9 bases lining up with TRBD2. Unmatched junction bases numbered 4, after V lost 1 base and J lost 3 bases. Germline CDR1 LGHNA, CDR2 YNFKEQ. The CDR3 is made up of 15 amino acids. CDR3 protein: CASSQVSSGNYEQYF. Written as DNA, the CDR3 is TGTGCCAGCAGCCAAGTATCTAGCGGGAACTACGAGCAGTACTTC.

This clonotype was seen many times. This chain uses TRBV27 with TRBJ2-3; maybe TRBD2 (5 bases). Germline CDR1 and CDR2: MNHEY and SMNVEV (reference sequence). The V end was cut by 7 bases, the J end by 1 base, with 15 bases between. CDR3 length: 15 residues. The CDR3 sequence is CASTPRAARTDTQYF. The CDR3, as DNA: TGTGCCAGCACCCCGCGGGCAGCGCGCACAGATACGCAGTATTTT.

This clonotype has only a few counts. The J gene is TRBJ2-6, the V gene TRBV6-1; D gene unclear. Trimming stripped 4 bases from V and 1 base from J, with 5 bases between. The germline CDR1 and CDR2 sequences are MNHNS and SASEGT. This CDR3 spans 14 amino acids. CDR3 loop: CASSGLSGANVLTF. CDR3 coding DNA: TGTGCCAGCAGTGGATTGTCTGGGGCCAACGTCCTGACTTTC.

The table lists this clonotype with a few counts. The chain carries TRBV7-3 and TRBJ2-3; 8 bases are a match to TRBD2. The junction had 6 bases not matched to a gene; V was cut back by 2 bases and J by 5 bases. Germline CDR1 is SGHTA and CDR2 is FQGTGA. This CDR3 is built from 15 residues. The DNA for the CDR3 is TGTGCCAGCAGCTTAGCGGGGACTAGTGGAGATACGCAGTATTTT. Translated, it gives CASSLAGTSGDTQYF.

This clonotype was observed at least ten times. V gene TRBV3-1 combines with J gene TRBJ2-7; 7 bases fit TRBD1. The CDR3 runs to 12 residues. Germline lookup yields CDR1 LGHDT and CDR2 YNNKEL (reference sequence). The V segment lost 6 bases and the J segment 4 bases; nucleotides outside the gene matches: 3. CDR3: CASRRTGYEQYF. DNA of the CDR3: TGTGCCAGCAGACGGACAGGTTACGAGCAGTACTTC.

This chain links TRBV4-1 with TRBJ2-1, with 8 bases aligning to TRBD2. V was pared by 0 bases and J by 2 bases, with 3 bases of the junction left unmatched. In germline, CDR1 is MGHRA, CDR2 YSYEKL. This CDR3 has 16 amino acids. CDR3 in DNA: TGCGCCAGCAGCCAAGATTCAGCGGGGGCCTACAATGAGCAGTTCTTC. Its translation is CASSQDSAGAYNEQFF.

In this sample, this clonotype turned up a few times. This chain uses TRBV29-1 with TRBJ2-1, with TRBD1 as a possible D gene (6 bases). From germline, CDR1 is SQVTM and CDR2 ANQGSEA. The V and J ends lost 4 bases and 3 bases respectively, with 10 bases between them. The CDR3 is 13 amino acids. Here the CDR3 reads CSVGTESYNEQFF. The CDR3 DNA sequence: TGCAGCGTTGGGACAGAGAGCTACAATGAGCAGTTCTTC.

J is TRBJ2-1 and V is TRBV4-2, with 7 bases that match TRBD2. V shed 0 bases and J 8 bases; nucleotides not matched to a gene: 4. The CDR3 loop spans 14 amino acids. Germline V gives CDR1 LGHNA, CDR2 YNFKEQ. CDR3 amino acids: CASSQELAGDEQFF. The CDR3, as DNA: TGTGCCAGCAGCCAAGAATTGGCGGGGGATGAGCAGTTCTTC.